The sequence of this T cell receptor beta chain was determined in a study of PD-1 blockade in classical Hodgkin lymphoma. Regarding the study as a whole: Whereas CD4+ TCR diversity had risen significantly by C4D1, CD8+ TCR diversity had not.

Sequenced by immunoSEQ multiplex PCR; TCRdb stores in-frame clones only, minus some. The table lists over 85,000 clones, roughly four fifths of them singletons, with roughly 15% in the top ten. The CDR3 spans 14 residues. With 2 bases removed from V and 0 bases from J, the gap between germline ends came to 5 bases. In germline, CDR1 is WSHSY, CDR2 SAAADI. As concerns this clone: The antigen is undetermined.

No patient escaped relapse after autologous stem cell transplantation, and brentuximab vedotin exposure varied. When best responses were assessed, they were complete response, partial response or progressive disease. V and J are TRBV10-2 and TRBJ1-5, with unresolved D. The sequence was collected from a human donor with classical Hodgkin lymphoma. Specimen: peripheral blood mononuclear cells (PBMCs), collected before the second cycle of nivolumab. The CDR3 DNA reads TGCGCCAGCAGTGAGGGGTATAGCAATCAGCCCCAGCATTTT. Translating it yields CASSEGYSNQPQHF.